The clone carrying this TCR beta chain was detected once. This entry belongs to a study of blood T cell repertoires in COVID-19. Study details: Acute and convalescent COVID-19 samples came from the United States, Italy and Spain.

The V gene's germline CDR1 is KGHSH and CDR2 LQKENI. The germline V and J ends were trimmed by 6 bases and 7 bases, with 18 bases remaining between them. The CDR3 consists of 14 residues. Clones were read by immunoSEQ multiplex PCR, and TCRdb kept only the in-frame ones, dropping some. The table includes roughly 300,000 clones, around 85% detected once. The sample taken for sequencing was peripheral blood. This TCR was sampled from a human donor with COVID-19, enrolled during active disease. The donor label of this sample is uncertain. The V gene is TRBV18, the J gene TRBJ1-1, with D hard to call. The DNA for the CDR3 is TGTGCCAGCTCCTTTACAAGCAGCGAGGTTGAAGCTTTCTTT. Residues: CASSFTSSEVEAFF.